The next 10 T cell receptor beta chains were all read from a single sample in a study of radiotherapy plus CTLA-4 blockade in lung cancer. Sequencing used immunoSEQ multiplex PCR; TCRdb keeps in-frame clones, though not all of them. This sample has 89,000 or so clones, with 82% found just once. The specimen was peripheral blood, collected from a patient treated with radiotherapy plus ipilimumab. Source of these receptors: a human donor with non-small cell lung cancer who had a partial response to radiotherapy plus ipilimumab.

The chain joins TRBV6-5 to TRBJ2-7, with TRBD2 matching 8 bases. The CDR3 is 14 residues long. Germline V CDR1 and CDR2: MNHEY, SVGAGI. V shed 5 bases, J shed 2 bases, and the junction held 5 bases outside the gene matches. The CDR3 DNA is TGTGCCAGCAGTCCCCCCGGGAGGGCCTACGAGCAGTACTTC. Amino acids: CASSPPGRAYEQYF.

The J gene is TRBJ2-2, the V gene TRBV30; TRBD1 agrees at 7 bases. J was trimmed by 2 bases and V by 2 bases; bases with no gene match: 5. Per the germline V gene, CDR1 is GTSNPN and CDR2 is SVGIG (reference sequence). The CDR3 has 15 amino acids. The CDR3 sequence: CAWSPGGLNTGELFF. The CDR3, as DNA: TGTGCCTGGAGTCCAGGGGGATTAAACACCGGGGAGCTGTTTTTT.

The rearrangement joins TRBV29-1 to TRBJ1-2; D ambiguous. The V end lost 0 bases, the J end lost 7 bases, and 12 bases lay between the germline ends. Germline lookup yields CDR1 SQVTM and CDR2 ANQGSEA. The CDR3 has 13 residues. The CDR3 bases are TGCAGCGTTGAAGATCTGCGGCACGGTGGCTACACCTTC. Protein sequence: CSVEDLRHGGYTF.

The chain is built from TRBV27 and TRBJ2-2, with D perhaps TRBD2 (5 bases). V lost 3 bases to trimming and J lost 4 bases, with 9 bases between them. Germline-derived CDR1 and CDR2 are MNHEY and SMNVEV (reference sequence). The CDR3 is 14 residues long. CDR3: CASSFAGPTGELFF. For the CDR3, the DNA is TGTGCCAGCAGTTTCGCGGGTCCCACCGGGGAGCTGTTTTTT.

The chain employs TRBV18 and TRBJ2-3; D perhaps matches TRBD2 (6 bases). Looked up from germline, CDR1 is KGHSH and CDR2 is LQKENI. The length of the CDR3 is 14 residues. Trimming stripped 4 bases from V and 5 bases from J, with 13 bases between. As DNA, the CDR3 is TGTGCCAGCTCACGGGACTCCACTTTAGATACGCAGTATTTT. Translated: CASSRDSTLDTQYF.

The gene calls are TRBV19 and TRBJ1-2, with D perhaps matching TRBD1 (5 bases). Between the trimmed V and J ends, which lost 5 bases and 4 bases, there was a span of 20 bases. CDR3 length equals 16 residues. The V gene's germline CDR1 is LNHDA and CDR2 SQIVND (reference sequence). CDR3 nucleotide sequence: TGTGCCAGTAGTCTGCGCCGGGACTCCGCCGTCTATGGCTACACCTTC. Protein sequence: CASSLRRDSAVYGYTF. Using reference TRBV19 and TRBJ1-2 for the parts outside the CDR3, the full variable domain is DGGITQSPKYLFRKEGQNVTLSCEQNLNHDAMYWYRQDPGQGLRLIYYSQIVNDFQKGDIAEGYSVSREKKESFPLTVTSAQKNPTAFYLCASSLRRDSAVYGYTFGSGTRLTVV.

This rearrangement joins TRBV18 to TRBJ1-2, with TRBD1 identical over 8 bases. The CDR3 extends over 15 amino acids. In germline, CDR1 is KGHSH, CDR2 LQKENI. The trim removed 5 bases at V and 0 bases at J, leaving 5 bases unmatched. CDR3 sequence (DNA): TGTGCCAGCTCATTGGGACAGGCGACTAACTATGGCTACACCTTC. Translated: CASSLGQATNYGYTF.

The V gene is TRBV27, the J gene TRBJ1-2, with D possibly being TRBD1 (6 bases). Germline values: CDR1 MNHEY, CDR2 SMNVEV (reference sequence). Trimming stripped 3 bases from V and 4 bases from J, with 12 bases between. The CDR3 loop spans 14 amino acids. The CDR3 loop reads CASSLGGPGYGYTF. The CDR3 region has the DNA TGTGCCAGCAGTTTGGGGGGGCCGGGCTATGGCTACACCTTC.

This chain links TRBV27 with TRBJ2-7; 7 nucleotides align to TRBD1. Germline assignment: CDR1 MNHEY and CDR2 SMNVEV (reference sequence). J lost 5 bases, V lost 10 bases, and 11 bases had no gene match. The CDR3 runs to 13 residues. The CDR3 sequence is CANQPDRVHEQYF. CDR3 nucleotides: TGTGCCAACCAGCCCGACAGGGTTCACGAGCAGTACTTC.

This clone was seen just once. This chain connects TRBV27 to TRBJ2-6; 9 bases map to TRBD1. The ends lost 3 bases at V and 13 bases at J; junction bases unmatched: 13. Germline values: CDR1 MNHEY, CDR2 SMNVEV (reference sequence). The CDR3 loop spans 16 amino acids. CDR3 DNA: TGTGCCAGCAGTTTGTTCGGGACAGGGTACCGCAAGGTCCTGACTTTC. Translated, it gives CASSLFGTGYRKVLTF.